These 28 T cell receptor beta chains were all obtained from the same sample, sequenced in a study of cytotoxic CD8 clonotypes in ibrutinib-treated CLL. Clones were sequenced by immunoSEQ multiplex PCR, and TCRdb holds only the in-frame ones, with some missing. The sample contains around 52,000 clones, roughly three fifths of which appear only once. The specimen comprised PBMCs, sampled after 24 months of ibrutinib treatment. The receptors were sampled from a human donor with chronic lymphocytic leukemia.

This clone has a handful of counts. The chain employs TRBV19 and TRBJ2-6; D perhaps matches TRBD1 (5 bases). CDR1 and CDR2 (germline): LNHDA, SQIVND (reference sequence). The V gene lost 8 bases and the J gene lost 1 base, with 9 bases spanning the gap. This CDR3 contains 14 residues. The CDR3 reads CASVDRSGANVLTF. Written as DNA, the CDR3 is TGTGCCAGTGTTGACAGATCTGGGGCCAACGTCCTGACTTTC.

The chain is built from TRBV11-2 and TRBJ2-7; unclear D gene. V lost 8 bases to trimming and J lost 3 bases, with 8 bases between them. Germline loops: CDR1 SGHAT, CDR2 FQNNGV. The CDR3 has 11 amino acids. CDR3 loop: CASGPGYEQYV. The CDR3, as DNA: TGTGCCAGCGGCCCGGGCTACGAGCAGTACGTC.

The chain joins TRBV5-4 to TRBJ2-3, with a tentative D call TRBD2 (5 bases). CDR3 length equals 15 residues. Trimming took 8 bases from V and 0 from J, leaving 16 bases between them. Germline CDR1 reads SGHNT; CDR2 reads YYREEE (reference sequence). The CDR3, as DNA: TGTGCCAGTAGTCCGGGAATCACTAGCACAGATACGCAGTATTTT. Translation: CASSPGITSTDTQYF.

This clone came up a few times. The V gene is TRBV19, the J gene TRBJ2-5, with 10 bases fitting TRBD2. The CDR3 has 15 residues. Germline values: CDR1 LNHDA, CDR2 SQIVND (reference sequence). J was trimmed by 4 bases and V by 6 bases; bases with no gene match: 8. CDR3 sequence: CASRNQREGRETQYF. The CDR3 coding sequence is TGTGCCAGTAGGAACCAGCGGGAGGGCAGAGAGACCCAGTACTTC.

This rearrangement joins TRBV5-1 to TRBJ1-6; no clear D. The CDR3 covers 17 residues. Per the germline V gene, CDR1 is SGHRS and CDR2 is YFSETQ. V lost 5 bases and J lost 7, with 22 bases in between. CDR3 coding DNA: TGCGCCAGCAGACGACGCGATGTGGGCCTCAGCAATTCACCCCTCCACTTT. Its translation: CASRRRDVGLSNSPLHF.

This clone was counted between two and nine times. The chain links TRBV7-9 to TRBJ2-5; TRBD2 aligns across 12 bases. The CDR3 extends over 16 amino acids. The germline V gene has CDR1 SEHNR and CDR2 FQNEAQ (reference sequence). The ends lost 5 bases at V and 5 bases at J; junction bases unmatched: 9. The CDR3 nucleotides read TGTGCCAGCAGCCGATCTCTAGCGGGAGGGCTGGAGACCCAGTACTTC. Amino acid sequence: CASSRSLAGGLETQYF.

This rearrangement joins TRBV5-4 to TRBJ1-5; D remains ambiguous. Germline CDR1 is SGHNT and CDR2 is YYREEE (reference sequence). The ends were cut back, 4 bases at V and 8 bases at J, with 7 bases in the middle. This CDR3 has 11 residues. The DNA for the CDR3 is TGTGCCAGCAGCGGGGTCGAGCCCCAGCATTTT. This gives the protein CASSGVEPQHF.

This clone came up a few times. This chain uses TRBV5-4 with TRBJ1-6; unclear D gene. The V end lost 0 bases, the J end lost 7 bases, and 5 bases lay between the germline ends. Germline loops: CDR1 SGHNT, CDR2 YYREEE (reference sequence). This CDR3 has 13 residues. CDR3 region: CASSLGWNSPLHF. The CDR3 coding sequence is TGTGCCAGCAGCTTGGGATGGAATTCACCCCTCCACTTT.

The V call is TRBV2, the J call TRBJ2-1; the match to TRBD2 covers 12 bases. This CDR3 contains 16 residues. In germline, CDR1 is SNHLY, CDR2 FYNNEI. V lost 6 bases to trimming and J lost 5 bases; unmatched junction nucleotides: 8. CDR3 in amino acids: CASRTLLAGGNNEQFF. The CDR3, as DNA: TGTGCCAGCAGGACTTTACTAGCGGGGGGCAACAATGAGCAGTTCTTC.

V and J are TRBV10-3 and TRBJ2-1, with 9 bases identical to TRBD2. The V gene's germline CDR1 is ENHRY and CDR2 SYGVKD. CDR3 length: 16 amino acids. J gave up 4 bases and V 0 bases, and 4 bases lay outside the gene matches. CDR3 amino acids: CAISESNSGSYNEQFF. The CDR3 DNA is TGTGCCATCAGTGAGTCGAATAGCGGGAGTTACAATGAGCAGTTCTTC.

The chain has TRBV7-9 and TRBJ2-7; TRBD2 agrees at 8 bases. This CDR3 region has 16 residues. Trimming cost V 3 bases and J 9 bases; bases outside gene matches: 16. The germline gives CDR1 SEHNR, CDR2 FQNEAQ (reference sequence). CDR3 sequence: CASSLRGGLLLRVQYV. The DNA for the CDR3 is TGTGCCAGCAGCTTGCGCGGGGGGCTACTACTACGAGTGCAGTACGTC.

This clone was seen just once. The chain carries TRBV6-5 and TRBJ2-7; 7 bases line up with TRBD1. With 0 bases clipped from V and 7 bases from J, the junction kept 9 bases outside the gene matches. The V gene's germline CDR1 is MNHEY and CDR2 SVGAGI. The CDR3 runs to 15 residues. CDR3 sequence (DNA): TGTGCCAGCAGTTACTCGATCCCAGGGGGTTGGGAGCAGTACTTC. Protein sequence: CASSYSIPGGWEQYF.

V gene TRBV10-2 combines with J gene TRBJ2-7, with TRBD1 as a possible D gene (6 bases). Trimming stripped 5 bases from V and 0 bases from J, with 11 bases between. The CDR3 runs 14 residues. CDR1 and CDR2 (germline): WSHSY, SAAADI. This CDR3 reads CASSSTGDSYEQYF. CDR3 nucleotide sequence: TGCGCCAGCAGTTCGACAGGTGACTCCTACGAGCAGTACTTC.

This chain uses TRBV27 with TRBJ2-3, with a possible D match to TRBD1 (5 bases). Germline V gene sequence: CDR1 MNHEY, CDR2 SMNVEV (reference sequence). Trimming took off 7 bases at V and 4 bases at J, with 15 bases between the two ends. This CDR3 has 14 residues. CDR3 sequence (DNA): TGTGCCAGCACCCCCAGGTGGGGCGCAGATACGCAGTATTTT. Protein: CASTPRWGADTQYF.

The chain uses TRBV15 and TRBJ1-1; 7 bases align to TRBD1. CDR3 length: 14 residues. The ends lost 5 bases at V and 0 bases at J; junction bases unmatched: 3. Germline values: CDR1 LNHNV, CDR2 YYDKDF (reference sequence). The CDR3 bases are TGTGCCACCAGCCCGGGACAGATGAACACTGAAGCTTTCTTT. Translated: CATSPGQMNTEAFF. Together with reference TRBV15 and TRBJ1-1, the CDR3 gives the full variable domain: DAMVIQNPRYQVTQFGKPVTLSCSQTLNHNVMYWYQQKSSQAPKLLFHYYDKDFNNEADTPDNFQSRRPNTSFCFLDIRSPGLGDTAMYLCATSPGQMNTEAFFGQGTRLTVV.

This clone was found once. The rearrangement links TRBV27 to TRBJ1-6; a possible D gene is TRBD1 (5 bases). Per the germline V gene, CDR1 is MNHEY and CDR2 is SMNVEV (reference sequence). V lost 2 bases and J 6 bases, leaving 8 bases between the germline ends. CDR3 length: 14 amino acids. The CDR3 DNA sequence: TGTGCCAGCAGTTTACAGGGCCGTAATTCACCCCTCCACTTT. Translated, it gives CASSLQGRNSPLHF.

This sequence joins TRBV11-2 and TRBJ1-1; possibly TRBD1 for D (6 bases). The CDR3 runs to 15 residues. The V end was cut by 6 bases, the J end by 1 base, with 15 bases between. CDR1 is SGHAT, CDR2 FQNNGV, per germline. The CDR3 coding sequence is TGTGCCAGCAGTTTGAGGACGGGGGCGAACACTGAAGCTTTCTTT. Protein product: CASSLRTGANTEAFF.

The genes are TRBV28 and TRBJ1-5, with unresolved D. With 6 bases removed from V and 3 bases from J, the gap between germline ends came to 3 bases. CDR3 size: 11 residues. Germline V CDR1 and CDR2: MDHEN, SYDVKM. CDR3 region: CASSDNQPQHF. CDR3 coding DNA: TGTGCCAGCAGCGACAATCAGCCCCAGCATTTT.

The CDR3 bases are TGTGCCAGTTTTTGGGGGGAGCAGTACGTC. It yields the protein CASFWGEQYV. The chain uses TRBV2 and TRBJ2-7; D assignment may be TRBD1 or TRBD2 (5 bases each). V was clipped by 9 bases and J by 7 bases, with 10 bases between them. Germline CDR1 is SNHLY and CDR2 is FYNNEI. The CDR3 runs 10 residues.

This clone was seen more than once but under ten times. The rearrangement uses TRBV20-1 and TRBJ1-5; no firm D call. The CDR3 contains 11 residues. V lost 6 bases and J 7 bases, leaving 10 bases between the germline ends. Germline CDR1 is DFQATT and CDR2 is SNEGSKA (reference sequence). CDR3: CSAGRMQPQHF. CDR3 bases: TGCAGTGCGGGGAGGATGCAGCCCCAGCATTTT.

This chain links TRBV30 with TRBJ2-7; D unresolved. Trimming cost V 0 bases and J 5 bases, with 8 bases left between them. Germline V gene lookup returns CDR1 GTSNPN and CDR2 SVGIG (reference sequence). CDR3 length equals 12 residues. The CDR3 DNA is TGTGCCTGGAGTGTAAGACTGCACGAGCAGTACTTC. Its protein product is CAWSVRLHEQYF.

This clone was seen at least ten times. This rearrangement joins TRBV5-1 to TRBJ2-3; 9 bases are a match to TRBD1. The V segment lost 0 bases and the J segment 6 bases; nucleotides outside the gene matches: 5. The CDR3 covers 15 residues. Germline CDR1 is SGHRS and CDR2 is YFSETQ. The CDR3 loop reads CASSLVGQGGDTQYF. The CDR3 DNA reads TGCGCCAGCAGCTTGGTGGGACAGGGAGGGGATACGCAGTATTTT.

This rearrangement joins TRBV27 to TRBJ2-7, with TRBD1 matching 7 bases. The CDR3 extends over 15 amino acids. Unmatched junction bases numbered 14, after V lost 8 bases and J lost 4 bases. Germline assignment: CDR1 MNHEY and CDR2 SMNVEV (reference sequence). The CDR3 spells CASVNFGTAPYEQYF. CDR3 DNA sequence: TGTGCCAGCGTAAACTTTGGGACAGCGCCATACGAGCAGTACTTC.

The CDR3 DNA sequence: TGTGCCAGCACGTTCATGAGGGAAATTTGGTACGAGCAGTACTTC. This translates into CASTFMREIWYEQYF. V usage is TRBV28 and J usage is TRBJ2-7, with D possibly TRBD2 on 5 matching bases. From germline, CDR1 is MDHEN and CDR2 SYDVKM. Trimming removed 7 bases at V and 4 bases at J, with 20 bases between. The CDR3 sequence is 15 residues long. Looking up the rest from reference TRBV28 and TRBJ2-7 gives the full variable domain: DVKVTQSSRYLVKRTGEKVFLECVQDMDHENMFWYRQDPGLGLRLIYFSYDVKMKEKGDIPEGYSVSREKKERFSLILESASTNQTSMYLCASTFMREIWYEQYFGPGTRLTVT.

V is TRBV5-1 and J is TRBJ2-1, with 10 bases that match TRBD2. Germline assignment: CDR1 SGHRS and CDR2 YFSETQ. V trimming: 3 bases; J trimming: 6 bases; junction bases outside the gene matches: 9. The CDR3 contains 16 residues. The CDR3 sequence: CASSWSGVAGGNEQFF. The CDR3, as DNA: TGCGCCAGCAGCTGGTCAGGGGTAGCGGGGGGCAATGAGCAGTTCTTC.

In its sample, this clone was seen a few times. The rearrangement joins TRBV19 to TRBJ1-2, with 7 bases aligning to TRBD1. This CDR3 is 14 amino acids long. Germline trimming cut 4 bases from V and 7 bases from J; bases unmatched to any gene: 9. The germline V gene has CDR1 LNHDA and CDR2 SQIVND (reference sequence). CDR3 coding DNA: TGTGCCAGTAGTAGAGGGACAGTCGCTTTTGGCTACACCTTC. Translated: CASSRGTVAFGYTF.

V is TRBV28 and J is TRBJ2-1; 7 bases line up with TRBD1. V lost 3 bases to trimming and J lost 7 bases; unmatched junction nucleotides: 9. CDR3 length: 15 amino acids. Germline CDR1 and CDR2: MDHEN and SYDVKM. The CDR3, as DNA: TGTGCCAGCAGTTTGACCGACAGGGACGGGAATGAGCAGTTCTTC. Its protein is CASSLTDRDGNEQFF.

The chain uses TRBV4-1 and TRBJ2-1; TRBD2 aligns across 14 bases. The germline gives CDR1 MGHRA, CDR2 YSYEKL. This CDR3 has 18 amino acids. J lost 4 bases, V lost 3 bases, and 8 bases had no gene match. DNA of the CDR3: TGCGCCAGCAGCCACATTCTTAGGACTAGCGGGGGGTACAATGAGCAGTTCTTC. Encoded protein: CASSHILRTSGGYNEQFF.